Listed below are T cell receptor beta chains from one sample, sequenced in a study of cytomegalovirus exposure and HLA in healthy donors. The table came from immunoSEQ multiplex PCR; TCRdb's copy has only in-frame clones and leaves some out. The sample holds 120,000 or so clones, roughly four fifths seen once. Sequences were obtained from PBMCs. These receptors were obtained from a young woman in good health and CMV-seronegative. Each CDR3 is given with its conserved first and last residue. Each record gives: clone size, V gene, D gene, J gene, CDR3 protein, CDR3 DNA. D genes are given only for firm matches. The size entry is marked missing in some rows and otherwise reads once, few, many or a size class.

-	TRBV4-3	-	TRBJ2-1	CASSSRLQGHSGNEQFF	TGCGCCAGCAGCTCTCGCTTGCAGGGTCACTCCGGGAATGAGCAGTTCTTC
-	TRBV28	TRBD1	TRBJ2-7	CASSYLGQGPYEQYF	TGTGCCAGCAGCTACTTGGGACAGGGGCCCTACGAGCAGTACTTC
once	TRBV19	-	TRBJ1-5	CASGSQGGNQPQHF	TGTGCCAGTGGGTCACAGGGAGGCAATCAGCCCCAGCATTTT
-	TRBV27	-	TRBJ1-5	CASSLTGLNQPQHF	TGTGCCAGCAGTTTGACAGGCTTGAATCAGCCCCAGCATTTT
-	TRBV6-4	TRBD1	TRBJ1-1	CASRKQPDRGEGFF	TGTGCCAGCAGGAAGCAACCCGACAGGGGGGAAGGTTTCTTT
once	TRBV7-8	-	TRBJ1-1	CASSYSTGRGEAFF	TGTGCCAGCAGCTACTCGACCGGGAGGGGTGAAGCTTTCTTT
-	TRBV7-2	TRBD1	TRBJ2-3	CASSYGQGTQYF	TGTGCCAGCAGCTATGGACAGGGAACGCAGTATTTT
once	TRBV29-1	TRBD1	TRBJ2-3	CSATGELSSSTDTQYF	TGCAGCGCGACAGGGGAACTTAGCTCTAGCACAGATACGCAGTATTTT
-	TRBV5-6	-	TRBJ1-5	CASSLDRGSGNQPQHF	TGTGCCAGCAGCTTGGATCGGGGGAGCGGCAATCAGCCCCAGCATTTT
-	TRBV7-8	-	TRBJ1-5	CASSLWGESNQPQHF	TGTGCCAGCAGCTTATGGGGGGAAAGCAATCAGCCCCAGCATTTT
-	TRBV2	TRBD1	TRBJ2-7	CATRQGGTYEQYF	TGTGCCACCAGACAGGGGGGAACCTACGAGCAGTACTTC
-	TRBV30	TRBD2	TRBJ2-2	CAWSDSGRASGELFF	TGTGCCTGGAGTGATAGCGGGAGGGCCTCCGGGGAGCTGTTTTTT
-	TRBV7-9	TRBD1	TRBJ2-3	CASSKQRQGAADTQYF	TGTGCCAGCAGCAAGCAGCGACAGGGGGCGGCTGATACGCAGTATTTT
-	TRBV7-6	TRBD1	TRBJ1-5	CASSPGTAVGLGQPQHF	TGTGCCAGCAGCCCCGGGACAGCCGTTGGGCTTGGTCAGCCCCAGCATTTT
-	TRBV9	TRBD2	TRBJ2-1	CASSGPSGAYNEQFF	TGTGCCAGCAGCGGCCCTAGCGGGGCCTACAATGAGCAGTTCTTC
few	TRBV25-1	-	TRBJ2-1	CASSERGGGPLNEQFF	TGTGCCAGCAGTGAAAGGGGGGGAGGGCCTCTCAATGAGCAGTTCTTC
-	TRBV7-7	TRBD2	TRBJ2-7	CASSLGASGGAASYEQYF	TGTGCCAGCAGCTTAGGGGCTAGCGGGGGGGCGGCTTCCTACGAGCAGTACTTC
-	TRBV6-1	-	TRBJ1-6	CASSELQGSSPLHF	TGTGCCAGCAGTGAACTCCAGGGAAGTTCACCCCTCCACTTT